This T cell receptor (beta chain) stems from a study of blood T cell repertoires in COVID-19. Study at large: Collection of acute and convalescent COVID-19 samples took place in the United States, Italy and Spain. T cells, B-cell-depleted T cells, or PBMCs supplied cDNA or gDNA.

The CDR3 runs to 15 residues. Trimming removed 7 bases from V and 5 bases from J; junction bases left unmatched: 8. Germline V gene lookup returns CDR1 MNHEY and CDR2 SMNVEV (reference sequence). Authors' analysis steps: Estimation of nucleated cell counts was performed using reference gene primer amplification. The table came from immunoSEQ multiplex PCR; TCRdb's copy has only in-frame clones and leaves some out. V, J and clone size reflect that table, while D and trimming were determined from the DNA. The sample lists over 35,000 clones; about nine tenths were seen once. This chain uses TRBV27 with TRBJ2-1; 10 positions match TRBD2. The sequence was collected from a woman between 25 and 40 years old in a cohort sampled during active COVID-19. Sequenced material: peripheral blood. The CDR3 nucleotides are TGTGCCAGCATATCCGGGACTAGCGTCAACAATGAGCAGTTCTTC. Its protein is CASISGTSVNNEQFF.